The 26 T cell receptor beta chains below were found in one sample sequenced in a study of T cells in Graves' hyperthyroidism and ophthalmopathy. RNA transcripts gave rise to amplified TCR beta CDR3 regions. First-round RT-PCR of the TCR CDR3 relied on the HTBI primer set. TCRdb passed the multiplex PCR reads through MiXCR, listing each CDR3 protein once. The top ten clones hold under 15% of a sample with 410,000 or so distinct CDR3 sequences, 14% to 15% of them seen once. Input material: blood. The source of these receptors is a man aged 18 to 29 with Graves' ophthalmopathy.

This clonotype was seen at least ten times. The genes are TRBV30 and TRBJ2-7; the D gene is possibly TRBD1 (6 bases). Trimming took 0 bases from V and 7 from J, leaving 13 bases between them. The CDR3 loop spans 13 amino acids. The germline V gene has CDR1 GTSNPN and CDR2 SVGIG (reference sequence). The chain's CDR3 is CAWSVQGLGEQYF. CDR3 bases: TGTGCCTGGAGTGTACAGGGTTTGGGGGAGCAGTACTTC.

The chain is built from TRBV6-1 and TRBJ2-2, with 12 bases aligning to TRBD1. V was pared by 7 bases and J by 6 bases, with 9 bases of the junction left unmatched. CDR1 is MNHNS, CDR2 SASEGT, per germline. The CDR3 is made up of 16 amino acids. The CDR3 spells CASTHSGTGGPGELFF. CDR3 DNA sequence: TGTGCCAGCACCCACTCGGGGACAGGGGGCCCCGGGGAGCTGTTTTTT.

Many counts were recorded for this clonotype. The genes are TRBV7-8 and TRBJ2-7, with 8 bases lining up with TRBD2. CDR3 length: 15 residues. V trimming: 2 bases; J trimming: 2 bases; junction bases outside the gene matches: 5. Germline CDR1 reads SGHVS; CDR2 reads FQNEAQ. This chain's CDR3 is CASSLRGRPPYEQYF. The CDR3, as DNA: TGTGCCAGCAGCTTACGCGGGAGGCCCCCCTACGAGCAGTACTTC.

This clonotype was observed at least ten times. The CDR3 nucleotides are TGTGCCAGCAGCCCCCCTGGGGGACACCTGAACACTGAAGCTTTCTTT. Translation: CASSPPGGHLNTEAFF. V usage is TRBV5-6 and J usage is TRBJ1-1; D is possibly TRBD1 (6 bases). The V end was cut by 4 bases, the J end by 0 bases, with 16 bases between. This CDR3 is built from 16 residues. Germline assignment: CDR1 SGHDT and CDR2 YYEEEE.

This clonotype was recorded at least ten times. The genes are TRBV29-1 and TRBJ2-5; D is perhaps TRBD1 (5 bases). CDR3 length: 13 residues. V was shortened by 4 bases and J by 5 bases, with 14 bases between the two germline ends. The V gene's germline CDR1 is SQVTM and CDR2 ANQGSEA. The CDR3 DNA sequence: TGCAGCGTTGTGGCAGGGTCTTGGGAGACCCAGTACTTC. Its translation is CSVVAGSWETQYF.

This clonotype came up many times. The rearrangement links TRBV20-1 to TRBJ2-1, with 7 bases fitting TRBD2. V lost 5 bases and J lost 3; bases outside the gene matches: 1. CDR1 is DFQATT and CDR2 is SNEGSKA in the germline V gene (reference sequence). The CDR3 extends over 12 amino acids. This CDR3 is CSASSGYNEQFF. The CDR3 coding sequence is TGCAGTGCTTCTAGCGGCTACAATGAGCAGTTCTTC.

This clonotype appeared many times. This chain uses TRBV6-1 with TRBJ1-1; D is undetermined. Between the trimmed V and J ends, which lost 6 bases and 4 bases, there was a span of 12 bases. Germline V gene data show CDR1 as MNHNS and CDR2 as SASEGT. The CDR3 is 13 residues long. In DNA form, the CDR3 reads TGTGCCAGCAGAAGGCTTCTCGGCACTGAAGCTTTCTTT. This translates into CASRRLLGTEAFF.

This clonotype has a handful of counts. V is TRBV9 and J is TRBJ2-2; TRBD2 matches 8 bases. This CDR3 region has 15 residues. Germline CDR1 reads SGDLS; CDR2 reads YYNGEE. V dropped 4 bases and J dropped 6; count of bases not matched to a gene: 8. The CDR3 DNA sequence: TGTGCCAGCAGCCAAAGGACTAGCTCGTCCGGGGAGCTGTTTTTT. This translates into CASSQRTSSSGELFF.

This clonotype was detected many times. The chain has TRBV3-1 and TRBJ2-2, with a weak D call TRBD1 (6 bases). The V gene's germline CDR1 is LGHDT and CDR2 YNNKEL (reference sequence). Trimming shortened V by 3 bases and J by 5 bases, and 7 bases separated the two germline ends. CDR3 length: 13 amino acids. The CDR3 DNA reads TGTGCCAGCAGCCACAGGGGAACCGGGGAGCTGTTTTTT. Protein sequence: CASSHRGTGELFF.

The chain joins TRBV11-2 to TRBJ1-1; 9 positions match TRBD1. This CDR3 is built from 16 residues. Germline V gives CDR1 SGHAT, CDR2 FQNNGV. The V and J ends lost 4 bases and 5 bases, in that order; junction bases with no gene match: 11. DNA for the CDR3: TGTGCCAGCAGCTCATCCGGGACAGGGCCAGATACTGAAGCTTTCTTT. This translates into CASSSSGTGPDTEAFF.

The gene calls are TRBV24-1 and TRBJ2-7; TRBD2 matches at 8 bases. V shed 4 bases, J shed 6 bases, and the junction held 10 bases outside the gene matches. CDR1 is KGHDR and CDR2 is SFDVKD in the germline V gene. The CDR3 totals 15 residues. CDR3 nucleotides: TGTGCCACCAGTGACAGAGCGGGAGTATCGGGCGAGCAGTACTTC. It encodes CATSDRAGVSGEQYF.

About this clonotype: A much larger clone is a single base away; this may be a read error. The V and J genes are TRBV12-3 or TRBV12-4 and TRBJ2-7, with D possibly being TRBD1 (5 bases). This CDR3 spans 14 amino acids. The CDR3 sequence is CASSFRSGIYKQYF. In nucleotides, the CDR3 is TGTGCCAGCAGTTTTCGATCAGGGATCTACAAGCAGTACTTC.

This clonotype was picked up a small number of times. The J gene is TRBJ2-3, the V gene TRBV24-1, with 8 bases aligning to TRBD1. V was clipped by 4 bases and J by 2 bases; unmatched bases: 10. The CDR3 covers 17 residues. The germline CDR1 and CDR2 sequences are KGHDR and SFDVKD. CDR3: CATSDPGTGGPTDTQYF. The CDR3 coding sequence is TGTGCCACCAGTGACCCTGGGACAGGAGGACCCACAGATACGCAGTATTTT.

J is TRBJ2-1 and V is TRBV7-3; D is possibly TRBD2 (5 bases). Per germline, CDR1 SGHTA and CDR2 FQGTGA. With 5 bases removed from V and 2 bases from J, the gap between germline ends came to 13 bases. This CDR3 comprises 15 residues. The CDR3, as DNA: TGTGCCAGCAGCCCCGAGCGGAGCCCCTACAATGAGCAGTTCTTC. Translated: CASSPERSPYNEQFF.

The chain employs TRBV24-1 and TRBJ2-4; D gene unclear. Per germline, CDR1 KGHDR and CDR2 SFDVKD. V was clipped by 2 bases and J by 7 bases, with 14 bases between them. The CDR3 has 15 residues. CDR3 amino acids: CATSDSQPRQNIQYF. CDR3 sequence (DNA): TGTGCCACCAGTGATTCTCAACCTCGCCAGAACATTCAGTACTTC.

This clonotype was picked up many times. This rearrangement joins TRBV12-3 or TRBV12-4 to TRBJ2-7, with TRBD1 matching over 7 bases. The CDR3 length is 14 residues. Losses at the gene ends were 5 bases for V and 0 bases for J; bases not matched to a gene: 4. Here the CDR3 DNA reads TGTGCCAGCAGTCAGAGGGGGCTCTCCTACGAGCAGTACTTC. This sequence encodes CASSQRGLSYEQYF.

About this clonotype: Being one base from a much bigger clone, this may be a read error. This chain links TRBV7-3 with TRBJ2-3, with no clear D. The germline gives CDR1 SGHTA, CDR2 FQGTGA. V lost 7 bases, J lost 6 bases, and 14 bases lay in between. CDR3 length: 13 amino acids. CDR3 region: CASNSPTLDTQYF. Here the CDR3 DNA reads TGTGCCAGCAACTCCCCGACTCTGGATACGCAGTATTTT.

In its sample, this clonotype was seen many times. This chain joins TRBV30 and TRBJ2-5; TRBD1 is a possible D gene (7 bases). The germline V gene has CDR1 GTSNPN and CDR2 SVGIG (reference sequence). The CDR3 is 14 amino acids. Trimming left V 1 base short and J 4 bases short, with 13 bases between. CDR3 region: CAWSDRGLGETQYF. The CDR3 DNA reads as TGTGCCTGGAGTGACAGGGGACTGGGAGAGACCCAGTACTTC.

The sample holds many counts of this clonotype. The chain links TRBV7-9 to TRBJ2-7; TRBD2 aligns across 13 bases. Germline-derived CDR1 and CDR2 are SEHNR and FQNEAQ (reference sequence). V trimming: 2 bases; J trimming: 1 base; junction bases outside the gene matches: 8. This CDR3 region has 18 residues. CDR3 DNA sequence: TGTGCCAGCAGCTTATCGGGACTAGCGGGACTTGCTTCCTACGAGCAGTACTTC. As protein: CASSLSGLAGLASYEQYF.

The chain is built from TRBV3-1 and TRBJ2-7, with D tentatively TRBD2 (5 bases). Trimming took 6 bases from V and 0 from J, leaving 18 bases between them. The germline gives CDR1 LGHDT, CDR2 YNNKEL (reference sequence). The CDR3 covers 16 residues. CDR3 residues: CASRGKGAVSSYEQYF. Written as DNA, the CDR3 is TGTGCCAGCAGGGGGAAGGGAGCGGTTAGCTCCTACGAGCAGTACTTC.

The chain links TRBV7-2 to TRBJ2-7; 12 nucleotides align to TRBD2. CDR1 and CDR2 (germline): SGHTA, FQGNSA. The ends lost 5 bases at V and 0 bases at J; junction bases unmatched: 5. This CDR3 comprises 16 residues. The CDR3 coding sequence is TGTGCCAGCAGCGGGGGGACTAGCGGGCTCTCCTACGAGCAGTACTTC. Translation: CASSGGTSGLSYEQYF.

This clonotype was recorded at least ten times. The V and J genes are TRBV10-1 and TRBJ1-1; D gene uncertain. Deletions cut 2 bases from V and 0 bases from J, with 4 bases between. CDR3 length equals 13 residues. Germline values: CDR1 WNHNN, CDR2 SYGVQD (reference sequence). The DNA of the CDR3 is TGCGCCAGCAGTGAGGGTCTGAACACTGAAGCTTTCTTT. Translating it yields CASSEGLNTEAFF.

The sample holds many counts of this clonotype. The V gene is TRBV5-1, the J gene TRBJ2-7; D is perhaps TRBD1 (6 bases). This CDR3 has 13 residues. Germline values: CDR1 SGHRS, CDR2 YFSETQ. Trimming pared 4 bases from V and 5 bases from J, leaving 13 bases between. CDR3 loop: CASSPLDRHEQYF. Written as DNA, the CDR3 is TGCGCCAGCAGCCCCTTGGACAGACACGAGCAGTACTTC.

This clonotype was detected ten times or more. This chain connects TRBV5-1 to TRBJ2-5; TRBD2 matches at 9 bases. This CDR3 has 16 amino acids. Germline lookup yields CDR1 SGHRS and CDR2 YFSETQ. V shed 0 bases and J 5 bases; nucleotides not matched to a gene: 8. The CDR3: CASSLALGLATETQYF. CDR3 bases: TGCGCCAGCAGCTTGGCCCTGGGACTAGCTACGGAGACCCAGTACTTC. The whole variable domain, filled in from reference TRBV5-1 and TRBJ2-5, reads KAGVTQTPRYLIKTRGQQVTLSCSPISGHRSVSWYQQTPGQGLQFLFEYFSETQRNKGNFPGRFSGRQFSNSRSEMNVSTLELGDSALYLCASSLALGLATETQYFGPGTRLLVL.

The chain links TRBV7-2 to TRBJ2-1; no clear D. V lost 1 base and J lost 3, with 13 bases in between. Germline V gene data show CDR1 as SGHTA and CDR2 as FQGNSA. This CDR3 contains 16 residues. This CDR3 is CASSLGLVADYNEQFF. The CDR3 DNA follows: TGTGCCAGCAGCTTAGGTTTGGTAGCAGACTACAATGAGCAGTTCTTC.

This clonotype was recorded many times. This sequence joins TRBV19 and TRBJ2-7; a weak D match, TRBD2 (6 bases). This CDR3 contains 15 residues. Germline lookup yields CDR1 LNHDA and CDR2 SQIVND (reference sequence). Trimming took off 4 bases at V and 3 bases at J, with 16 bases between the two ends. CDR3 protein: CASSTSAGLNYEQYF. The CDR3, as DNA: TGTGCCAGTAGTACGTCCGCGGGACTGAACTACGAGCAGTACTTC.